Listed below are T cell receptor beta chains from one sample, sequenced in a study of T cell changes during pregnancy in multiple sclerosis. TCRdb keeps only in-frame clones here, not all; method: immunoSEQ multiplex PCR. The sample has around 56,000 clones, about nine tenths seen once. The sample in question was peripheral blood, obtained after pregnancy. These receptors were taken from a female donor with multiple sclerosis, enrolled in a pregnancy study. The CDR3 runs from the conserved cysteine through the conserved F or W. Fields, in order: J gene, V gene, clone size, D gene, CDR3 DNA, CDR3 protein. The D gene is left open where the match is weak. Where a row states a size, it is once, few, many or the class of an expanded clone; other rows omit it.

>TRBJ2-2|TRBV10-3|.|.
TGTGCCATGGCCCAGGGCATGAACACCGGGGAGCTGTTTTTT
CAMAQGMNTGELFF
>TRBJ1-1|TRBV7-9|.|.
TGTGCCAGCAGCACAGGGTTGGGGAACACTGAAGCTTTCTTT
CASSTGLGNTEAFF
>TRBJ1-1|TRBV5-4|.|.
TGTGCCAGCAGCTTGGACAGGGCGAACACTGAAGCTTTCTTT
CASSLDRANTEAFF
>TRBJ2-7|TRBV11-2|.|.
TGTGCCAGCAGCTTAGAAGGACACCTACCAGACTACGAGCAGTACTTC
CASSLEGHLPDYEQYF
>TRBJ1-2|TRBV5-6|.|.
TGTGCCAGTAGGGACATGGCGCTGGGCTACACCTTC
CASRDMALGYTF
>TRBJ1-1|TRBV5-4|.|.
TGTGCCAGCAGCCCGGCTGCAGGACGTCCGGGGGCTGAAGCTTTCTTT
CASSPAAGRPGAEAFF
>TRBJ2-7|TRBV7-8|.|TRBD2
TGTGCCAGCAGCTTAGGACCCGTGACTAGCGGGGGGGACGAGCAGTACTTC
CASSLGPVTSGGDEQYF
>TRBJ2-7|TRBV30|.|.
TGTGCCTCCTCACCGGGACTGACCTACGAGCAGTACTTC
CASSPGLTYEQYF
>TRBJ2-2|TRBV5-1|.|.
TGCGCCAGCAGCTTGGGACTCTCCAACGGGGAGCTGTTTTTT
CASSLGLSNGELFF
>TRBJ1-2|TRBV10-3|once|.
TGTGCCATCAGTGAGTCGATGGCAGGGTACTATGGCTACACCTTC
CAISESMAGYYGYTF
>TRBJ2-1|TRBV7-9|.|.
TGTGCCAGCAGCCGGACTGTCAATGAGCAGTTCTTC
CASSRTVNEQFF
>TRBJ2-7|TRBV19|.|.
TGTGCCAGTAGCCGACAGGCCGGACGGGGCTACGAGCAGTACTTC
CASSRQAGRGYEQYF
>TRBJ1-1|TRBV4-3|.|TRBD1
TGCGCCAGCAGCCAGTACAGGGGGAGGAACACTGAAGCTTTCTTT
CASSQYRGRNTEAFF